This T cell receptor beta chain was recorded in a study of regulatory T cells in long-lasting Graves disease. According to the study, TCR beta libraries were built with iRepertoire HTBI primers and CDR3-region Arm-PCR. TCRdb reprocessed the multiplex PCR reads via MiXCR and lists one record per CDR3 protein. In the table there are roughly 420,000 distinct CDR3 sequences, about 15% of which are singletons. In germline, CDR1 is MNHEY, CDR2 SMNVEV (reference sequence). There are 16 residues in the CDR3. The ends were cut back, 0 bases at V and 10 bases at J, with 19 bases in the middle. Time point of the sample: newly diagnosed GD, antithyroid drugs for less than 3 months. RNA from PBMCs was the source of the TCR library. Under American Thyroid Association guidelines, Graves' disease was diagnosed. These same records also appear under a second study, on T cells in Graves' hyperthyroidism and ophthalmopathy. In that study: An initial round of RT-PCR targeting the TCR CDR3 relied on the HTBI primer set.

The specimen comprised peripheral blood mononuclear cells (PBMCs), sampled at new diagnosis, from a patient treated with antithyroid drugs. The sequence was obtained from a woman aged 50 to 65 with Graves disease. This chain uses TRBV27 with TRBJ2-1; maybe TRBD1 (7 bases). The CDR3 bases are TGTGCCAGCAGTTTATCGACGGCAGGGGGGACCTACGAGCAGTTCTTC. This translates into CASSLSTAGGTYEQFF.